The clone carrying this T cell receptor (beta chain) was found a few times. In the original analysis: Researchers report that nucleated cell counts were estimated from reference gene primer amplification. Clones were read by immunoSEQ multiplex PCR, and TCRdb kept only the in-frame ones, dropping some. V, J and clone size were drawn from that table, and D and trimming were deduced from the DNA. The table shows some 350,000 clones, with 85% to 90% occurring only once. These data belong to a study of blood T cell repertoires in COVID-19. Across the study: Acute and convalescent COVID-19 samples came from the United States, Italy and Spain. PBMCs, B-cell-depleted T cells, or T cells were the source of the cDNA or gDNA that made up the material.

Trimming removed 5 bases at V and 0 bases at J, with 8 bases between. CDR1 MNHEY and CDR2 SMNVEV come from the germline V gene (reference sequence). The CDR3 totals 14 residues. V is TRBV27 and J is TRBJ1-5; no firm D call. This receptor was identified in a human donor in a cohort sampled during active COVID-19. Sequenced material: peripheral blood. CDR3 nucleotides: TGTGCCAGCAGTACCAGAAATAGCAATCAGCCCCAGCATTTT. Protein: CASSTRNSNQPQHF.